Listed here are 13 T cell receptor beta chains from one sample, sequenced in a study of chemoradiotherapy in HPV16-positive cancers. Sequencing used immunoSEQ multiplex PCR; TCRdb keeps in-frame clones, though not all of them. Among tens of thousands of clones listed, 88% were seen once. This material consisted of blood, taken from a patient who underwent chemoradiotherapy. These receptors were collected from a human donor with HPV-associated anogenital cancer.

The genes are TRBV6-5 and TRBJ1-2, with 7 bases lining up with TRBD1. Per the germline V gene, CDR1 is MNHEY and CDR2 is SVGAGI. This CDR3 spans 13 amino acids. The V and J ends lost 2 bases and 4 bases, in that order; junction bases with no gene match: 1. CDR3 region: CASSYTGVYGYTF. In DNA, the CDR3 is TGTGCCAGCAGTTACACAGGGGTCTATGGCTACACCTTC.

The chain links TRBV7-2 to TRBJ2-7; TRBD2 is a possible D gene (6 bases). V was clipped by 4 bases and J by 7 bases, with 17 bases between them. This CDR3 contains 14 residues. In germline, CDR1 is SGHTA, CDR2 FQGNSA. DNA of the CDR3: TGTGCCAGCAGCTCCGGGACTGCTGTTGGAGAGCAGTACTTC. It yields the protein CASSSGTAVGEQYF.

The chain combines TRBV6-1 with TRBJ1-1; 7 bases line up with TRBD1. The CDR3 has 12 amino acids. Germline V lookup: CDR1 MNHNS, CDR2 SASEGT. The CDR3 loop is CAASGGNTEAFF. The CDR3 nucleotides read TGTGCAGCATCAGGGGGGAACACTGAAGCTTTCTTT.

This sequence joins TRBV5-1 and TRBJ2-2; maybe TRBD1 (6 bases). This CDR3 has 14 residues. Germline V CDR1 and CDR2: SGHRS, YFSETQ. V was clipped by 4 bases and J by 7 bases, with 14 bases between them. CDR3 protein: CASSAQGFGGELFF. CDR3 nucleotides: TGCGCCAGCAGCGCACAGGGATTTGGCGGGGAGCTGTTTTTT.

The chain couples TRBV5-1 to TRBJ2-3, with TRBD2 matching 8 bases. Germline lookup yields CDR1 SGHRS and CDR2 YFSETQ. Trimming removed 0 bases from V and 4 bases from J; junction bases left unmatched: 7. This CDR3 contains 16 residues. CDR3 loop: CASSLDATGGADTQYF. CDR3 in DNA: TGCGCCAGCAGCTTGGATGCTACCGGGGGGGCAGATACGCAGTATTTT.

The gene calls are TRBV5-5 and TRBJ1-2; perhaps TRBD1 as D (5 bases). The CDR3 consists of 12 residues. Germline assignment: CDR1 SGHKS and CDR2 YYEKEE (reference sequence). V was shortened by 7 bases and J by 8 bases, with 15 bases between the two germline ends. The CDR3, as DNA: TGTGCCAGCTCTTTCGGGACGAAGGGCTACACCTTC. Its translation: CASSFGTKGYTF.

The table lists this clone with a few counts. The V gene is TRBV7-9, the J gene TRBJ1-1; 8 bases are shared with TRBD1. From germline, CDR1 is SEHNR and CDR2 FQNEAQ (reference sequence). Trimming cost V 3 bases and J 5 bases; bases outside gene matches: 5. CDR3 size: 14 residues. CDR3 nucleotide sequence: TGTGCCAGCAGCTTCGGGACAGGCTATACTGAAGCTTTCTTT. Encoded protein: CASSFGTGYTEAFF.

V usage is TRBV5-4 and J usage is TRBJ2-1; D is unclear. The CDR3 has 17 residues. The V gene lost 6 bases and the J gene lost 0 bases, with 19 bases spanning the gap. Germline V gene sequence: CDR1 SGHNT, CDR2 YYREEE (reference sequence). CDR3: CASTSASWRISYNEQFF. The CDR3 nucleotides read TGTGCCAGCACCTCGGCCAGTTGGCGGATCTCCTACAATGAGCAGTTCTTC.

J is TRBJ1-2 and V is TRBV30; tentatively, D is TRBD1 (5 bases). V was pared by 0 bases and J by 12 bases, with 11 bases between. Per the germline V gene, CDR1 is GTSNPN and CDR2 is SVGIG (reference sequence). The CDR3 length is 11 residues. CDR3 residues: CAWSVQESHTF. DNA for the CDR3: TGTGCCTGGAGTGTACAGGAGTCTCACACCTTC.

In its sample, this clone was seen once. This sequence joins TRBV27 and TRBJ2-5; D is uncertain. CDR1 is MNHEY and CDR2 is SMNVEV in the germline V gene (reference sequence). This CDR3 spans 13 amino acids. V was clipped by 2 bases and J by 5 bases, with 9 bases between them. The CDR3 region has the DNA TGTGCCAGCAGTTTAGGAAGCCAGGAGACCCAGTACTTC. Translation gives CASSLGSQETQYF.

For the CDR3, the DNA is TGCAGCGGGGGACAGGGGAGGAACACTGAAGCTTTCTTT. Protein: CSGGQGRNTEAFF. The genes are TRBV29-1 and TRBJ1-1; 10 bases map to TRBD1. Germline CDR1 is SQVTM and CDR2 is ANQGSEA. The CDR3 extends over 13 amino acids. Trimming at V came to 7 bases and at J to 1 base, leaving 3 bases not matched to a gene.

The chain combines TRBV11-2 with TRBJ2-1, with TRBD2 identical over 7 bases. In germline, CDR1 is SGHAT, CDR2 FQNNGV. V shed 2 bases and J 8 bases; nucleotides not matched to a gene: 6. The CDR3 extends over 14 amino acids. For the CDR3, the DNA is TGTGCCAGCAGCTTATGGGGAGGGGACGATGAGCAGTTCTTC. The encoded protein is CASSLWGGDDEQFF.

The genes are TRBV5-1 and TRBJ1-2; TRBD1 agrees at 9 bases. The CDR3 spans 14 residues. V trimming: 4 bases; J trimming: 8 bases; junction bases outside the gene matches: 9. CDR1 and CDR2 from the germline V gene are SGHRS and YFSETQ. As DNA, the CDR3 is TGCGCCAGCAGCGGAGCACAGGGGGCTGAGGGCTACACCTTC. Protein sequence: CASSGAQGAEGYTF.